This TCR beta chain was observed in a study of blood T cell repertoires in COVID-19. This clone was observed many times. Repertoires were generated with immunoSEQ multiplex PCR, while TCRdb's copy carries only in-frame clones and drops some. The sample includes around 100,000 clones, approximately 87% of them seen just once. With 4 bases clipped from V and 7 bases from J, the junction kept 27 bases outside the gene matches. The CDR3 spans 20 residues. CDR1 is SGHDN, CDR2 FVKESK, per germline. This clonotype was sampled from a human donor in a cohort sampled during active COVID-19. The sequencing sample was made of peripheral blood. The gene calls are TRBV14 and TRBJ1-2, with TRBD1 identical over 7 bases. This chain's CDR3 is CASSPKPGRDRRINYRGYTF. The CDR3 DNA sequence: TGTGCCAGCAGCCCGAAACCTGGCCGGGACAGACGGATTAACTATCGTGGCTACACCTTC.